This T cell receptor beta chain was sequenced in a study of blood T cell repertoires in COVID-19. Method: immunoSEQ multiplex PCR; TCRdb's copy keeps in-frame clones and lacks some. The sample lists about 170,000 clones, 92% occurring once. The CDR3 totals 14 residues. V lost 2 bases, J lost 3 bases, and 8 bases lay in between. CDR1 is KGHSH and CDR2 is LQKENI in the germline V gene. Input material: peripheral blood. The gene calls are TRBV18 and TRBJ1-5; D ambiguous. The TCR was taken from a man aged 25 to 40 with COVID-19, enrolled during active disease. The CDR3 DNA reads as TGTGCCAGCTCACCAGGGCAGTCCAATCAGCCCCAGCATTTT. Its translation: CASSPGQSNQPQHF.